The 5 T cell receptor beta chains reported below all come from one sample, sequenced in a study of shared clonotypes between healthy human individuals. Clones were read by immunoSEQ multiplex PCR, and TCRdb kept only the in-frame ones, dropping some. Counted here are a few hundred thousand clones, 95% to 97% occurring once; the ten biggest clones make up less than 0.35%. The sample consisted of memory CD8+ T cells sorted from blood. As for subset: CD45RO+ cells pooled with CCR7-negative TemRA cells. The origin of the receptors is a man aged 30 to 39 in good health.

The genes are TRBV10-1 and TRBJ2-7, with D hard to call. Germline CDR1 WNHNN, CDR2 SYGVQD (reference sequence). Between the trimmed V and J ends, which lost 4 bases and 2 bases, there was a span of 15 bases. This CDR3 spans 15 amino acids. The CDR3 loop is CASSGSAVRPYEQYF. CDR3 nucleotides: TGCGCCAGCAGTGGATCAGCAGTCCGTCCCTACGAGCAGTACTTC.

This chain joins TRBV5-1 and TRBJ2-6; no reliable D call. Per germline, CDR1 SGHRS and CDR2 YFSETQ. The CDR3 consists of 12 residues. With 7 bases removed from V and 4 bases from J, the gap between germline ends came to 6 bases. In nucleotides, the CDR3 is TGCGCCAGCGGGTTAGGGGCCAACGTCCTGACTTTC. This gives the protein CASGLGANVLTF.

V is TRBV7-9 and J is TRBJ1-1; D is unresolved. With 4 bases removed from V and 0 bases from J, the gap between germline ends came to 18 bases. Germline loops: CDR1 SEHNR, CDR2 FQNEAQ (reference sequence). The CDR3 consists of 17 residues. The CDR3 nucleotides are TGTGCCAGCAGCTCCCTTTTATTGGGCAGCTTGAACACTGAAGCTTTCTTT. Translated, it gives CASSSLLLGSLNTEAFF.

This sequence joins TRBV5-4 and TRBJ1-2; D remains unclear. The CDR3 has 14 amino acids. Germline V CDR1 and CDR2: SGHNT, YYREEE (reference sequence). V lost 2 bases, J lost 7 bases, and 15 bases lay in between. The CDR3 DNA is TGTGCCAGCAGCTTTAGTTATGGGGAAGGTGGCTACACCTTC. Its translation is CASSFSYGEGGYTF.

The gene calls are TRBV28 and TRBJ2-7; 12 bases align to TRBD2. Germline-derived CDR1 and CDR2 are MDHEN and SYDVKM. The CDR3 contains 15 residues. With 6 bases clipped from V and 2 bases from J, the junction kept 5 bases outside the gene matches. The CDR3 DNA follows: TGTGCCAGCAGACCCCCTAGCGGGAGGGCCTACGAGCAGTACTTC. This codes for CASRPPSGRAYEQYF.